This TCR beta chain was sequenced for a study of blood T cell repertoires in COVID-19. Across the whole study: Samples came from the United States, Italy and Spain, spanning acute and convalescent COVID-19. From T cells, B-cell-depleted T cells, or PBMCs came the material, which was cDNA or gDNA.

In the original analysis: Quantification of nucleated cells was approximated via reference gene primer amplification. The protocol was immunoSEQ multiplex PCR, while the TCRdb copy is restricted to in-frame clones and leaves out a portion. V, J and clone size were drawn from that table, and D and trimming were deduced from the DNA. The sample comprises some 140,000 clones, around 85% of which are singletons, and approximately 16% rests with the top ten. CDR3 length: 14 residues. Trimming removed 1 base at V and 0 bases at J, with 3 bases between. Per germline, CDR1 LNHDA and CDR2 SQIVND (reference sequence).

The chain couples TRBV19 to TRBJ2-2; the D is unclear. This TCR derives from a woman aged 45-59 years who had recovered from COVID-19. The specimen was peripheral blood. The CDR3 sequence is CASSIGPNTGELFF. The CDR3 bases are TGTGCCAGTAGTATAGGGCCGAACACCGGGGAGCTGTTTTTT.